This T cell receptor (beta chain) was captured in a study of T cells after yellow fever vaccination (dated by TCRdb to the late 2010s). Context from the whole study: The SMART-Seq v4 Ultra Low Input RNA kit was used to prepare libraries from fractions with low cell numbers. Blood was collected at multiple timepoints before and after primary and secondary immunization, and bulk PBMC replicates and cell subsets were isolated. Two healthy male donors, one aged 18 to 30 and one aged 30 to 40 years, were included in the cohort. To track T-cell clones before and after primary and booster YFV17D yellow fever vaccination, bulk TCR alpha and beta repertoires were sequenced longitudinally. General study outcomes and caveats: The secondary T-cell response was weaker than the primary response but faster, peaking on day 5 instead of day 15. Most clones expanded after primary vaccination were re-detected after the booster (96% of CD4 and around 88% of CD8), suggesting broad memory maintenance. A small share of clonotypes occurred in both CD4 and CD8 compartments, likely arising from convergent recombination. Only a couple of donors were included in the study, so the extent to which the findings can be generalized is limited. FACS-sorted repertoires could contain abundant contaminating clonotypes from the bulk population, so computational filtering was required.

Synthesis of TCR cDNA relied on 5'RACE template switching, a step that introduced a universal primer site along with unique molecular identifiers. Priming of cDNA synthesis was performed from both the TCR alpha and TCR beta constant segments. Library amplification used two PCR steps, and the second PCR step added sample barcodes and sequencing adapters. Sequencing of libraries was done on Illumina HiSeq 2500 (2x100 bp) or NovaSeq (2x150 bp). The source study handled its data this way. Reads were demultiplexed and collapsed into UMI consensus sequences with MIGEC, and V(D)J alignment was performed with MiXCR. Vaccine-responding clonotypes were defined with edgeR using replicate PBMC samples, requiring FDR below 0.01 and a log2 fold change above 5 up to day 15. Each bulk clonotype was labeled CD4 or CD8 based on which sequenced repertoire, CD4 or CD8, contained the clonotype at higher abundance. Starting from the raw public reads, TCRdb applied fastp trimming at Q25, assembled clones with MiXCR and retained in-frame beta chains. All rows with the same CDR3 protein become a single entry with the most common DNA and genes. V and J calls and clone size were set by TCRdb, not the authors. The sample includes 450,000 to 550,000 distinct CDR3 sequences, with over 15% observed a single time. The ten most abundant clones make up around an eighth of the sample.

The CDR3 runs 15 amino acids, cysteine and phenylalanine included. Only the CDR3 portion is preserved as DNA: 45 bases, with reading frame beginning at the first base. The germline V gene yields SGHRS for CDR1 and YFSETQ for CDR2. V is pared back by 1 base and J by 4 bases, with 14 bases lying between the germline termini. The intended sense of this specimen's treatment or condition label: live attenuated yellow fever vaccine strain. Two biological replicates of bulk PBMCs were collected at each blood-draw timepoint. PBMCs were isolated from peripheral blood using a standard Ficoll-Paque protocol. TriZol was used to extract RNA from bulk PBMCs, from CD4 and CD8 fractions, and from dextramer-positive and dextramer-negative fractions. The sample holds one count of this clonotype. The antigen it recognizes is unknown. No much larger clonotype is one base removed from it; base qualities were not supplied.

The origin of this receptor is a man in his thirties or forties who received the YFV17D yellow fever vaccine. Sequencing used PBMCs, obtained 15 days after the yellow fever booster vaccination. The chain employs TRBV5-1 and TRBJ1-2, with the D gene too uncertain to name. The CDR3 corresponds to CASSLFRQSAYGYTF. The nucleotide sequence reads TGCGCCAGCAGCTTGTTCCGGCAGTCCGCCTATGGCTACACCTTC.